This T cell receptor (beta chain) was obtained from a study of memory CD4+ T cells and cytomegalovirus serostatus. At the level of the study: This sample comes from healthy Belgian adults, several CMV seropositive, approximately 23 seronegative.

Whole-study findings and limits: Median bootstrapped AUC for CMV status was about 0.96 originally, 0.75 to 0.91 US-trained.

The germline V gene has CDR1 MNHEY and CDR2 SVGAGI. V lost 2 bases, J lost 3 bases, and 3 bases stayed unmatched. The CDR3 totals 15 residues. Details on this clone: Its target is unknown.

The sort gate was single viable CD3+CD4+CD8-CD45RO+ cells for memory CD4+ T cells. After thawing, CD4+ T cells were positively selected. Sequencing was performed with immunoSEQ multiplex PCR; in TCRdb, only in-frame clones are kept and a portion is missing. There are some 39,000 clones in the sample; 79% occur only once, and approximately 0.79% lies in the top ten. The clonotype comes from an adult in good health and CMV-seronegative. This chain joins TRBV6-5 and TRBJ2-1; 8 bases align to TRBD2. Sequenced: memory CD4+ T cells from blood. The CDR3 protein is CASSYGLAGYNEQFF. CDR3 in DNA: TGTGCCAGCAGTTACGGACTAGCTGGCTACAATGAGCAGTTCTTC.